The 32 T cell receptor beta chains presented below share a single source sample, sequenced in a study of T cells after yellow fever vaccination. A single record per CDR3 protein comes from TCRdb applying MiXCR to the 5' RACE reads. The profile shows 450,000 to 550,000 distinct CDR3 sequences, 20% to 25% of them singletons. The input for sequencing was PBMCs, taken approximately 22 days after the first yellow fever vaccination. The receptors originated from a man younger than 30 who received the YFV17D yellow fever vaccine.

This clonotype appeared a few times. J is TRBJ2-5 and V is TRBV5-1, with D tentatively TRBD1 or TRBD2 (5 bases each). This CDR3 spans 15 amino acids. The ends were cut back, 5 bases at V and 3 bases at J, with 17 bases in the middle. The germline V gene encodes CDR1 SGHRS and CDR2 YFSETQ. The DNA for the CDR3 is TGCGCCAGCAGTCCTGTTGGGGGTGATGAAGAGACCCAGTACTTC. Its protein is CASSPVGGDEETQYF.

This clonotype was seen a handful of times. The rearrangement uses TRBV7-3 and TRBJ1-1; 10 bases map to TRBD1. The germline CDR1 and CDR2 sequences are SGHTA and FQGTGA. V shed 5 bases, J shed 3 bases, and the junction held 9 bases outside the gene matches. The CDR3 runs 16 residues. DNA of the CDR3: TGTGCCAGCAGCGCCGGACACGGACAGGGGGACACTGAAGCTTTCTTT. It encodes CASSAGHGQGDTEAFF.

This clonotype was seen a few times. The CDR3 reads CASSLKSWVTDYTDTQYF. CDR3 DNA: TGCGCCAGCAGCCTAAAATCGTGGGTTACAGACTACACAGATACGCAGTATTTT. V and J are TRBV4-1 and TRBJ2-3; D may be TRBD2 (5 bases). CDR1 is MGHRA and CDR2 is YSYEKL in the germline V gene. The CDR3 totals 18 residues. Trimming left V 4 bases short and J 2 bases short, with 22 bases between.

The chain couples TRBV5-5 to TRBJ2-5; the D is unclear. Germline assignment: CDR1 SGHKS and CDR2 YYEKEE (reference sequence). V shed 1 base and J shed 0 bases, with 7 bases lying between them. The CDR3 length is 14 residues. The CDR3 loop reads CASSLMPNQETQYF. Written as DNA, the CDR3 is TGTGCCAGCAGCTTGATGCCGAACCAAGAGACCCAGTACTTC.

The J gene is TRBJ2-7, the V gene TRBV5-1, with D unclear. The CDR3 has 15 residues. V lost 0 bases to trimming and J lost 0 bases, with 10 bases between them. CDR1 and CDR2 from the germline V gene are SGHRS and YFSETQ. CDR3 loop: CASSLAATVSYEQYF. CDR3 in DNA: TGCGCCAGCAGCTTGGCGGCTACGGTCTCCTACGAGCAGTACTTC.

This clonotype has a handful of counts. V usage is TRBV7-8 and J usage is TRBJ1-5; tentative D call: TRBD1 (5 bases). The CDR3 extends over 17 amino acids. Trimming took off 0 bases at V and 1 base at J, with 13 bases between the two ends. Germline loops: CDR1 SGHVS, CDR2 FQNEAQ. The CDR3 loop reads CASSLARGEGSNQPQHF. The CDR3 bases are TGTGCCAGCAGCTTAGCGCGGGGGGAGGGAAGCAATCAGCCCCAGCATTTT.

This clonotype was observed a handful of times. The genes are TRBV5-1 and TRBJ1-3; D is undetermined. Per germline, CDR1 SGHRS and CDR2 YFSETQ. CDR3 length equals 16 residues. Deletions cut 5 bases from V and 0 bases from J, with 15 bases between. CDR3 region: CASRFGNPSSGNTIYF. DNA of the CDR3: TGCGCCAGCAGGTTCGGCAATCCGAGCTCTGGAAACACCATATATTTT.

This clonotype was counted a few times. The chain recombines TRBV7-9 with TRBJ1-4; D is unresolved. Trimming removed 1 base from V and 4 bases from J, with 1 base in between. The CDR3 runs to 12 residues. CDR1 is SEHNR, CDR2 FQNEAQ, per germline (reference sequence). The CDR3 sequence: CASSLGNEKLFF. In DNA, the CDR3 is TGTGCCAGCAGCTTAGGTAATGAAAAACTGTTTTTT.

The rearrangement links TRBV5-1 to TRBJ2-5; weak D call: TRBD2 (6 bases). This CDR3 contains 13 residues. Germline CDR1 SGHRS, CDR2 YFSETQ. V shed 4 bases and J shed 9 bases, with 16 bases lying between them. CDR3 loop: CASSGDSQWAQYF. The CDR3 nucleotides are TGCGCCAGCAGCGGGGACTCGCAATGGGCCCAGTACTTC.

This clonotype was detected only a few times. This chain uses TRBV20-1 with TRBJ2-7; a weak D match, TRBD1 (5 bases). Trimming left V 0 bases short and J 2 bases short, with 14 bases between. Germline V gives CDR1 DFQATT, CDR2 SNEGSKA (reference sequence). CDR3 length: 15 amino acids. The CDR3: CSARDAGSPTYEQYV. As DNA, the CDR3 is TGCAGTGCTAGAGATGCAGGGTCCCCCACCTACGAGCAGTACGTC.

The chain couples TRBV2 to TRBJ2-7, with D unclear. V gave up 2 bases and J gave up 2 bases, with 7 bases separating them. Germline-derived CDR1 and CDR2 are SNHLY and FYNNEI. This CDR3 contains 13 residues. As DNA, the CDR3 is TGTGCCAGCAGTGAAACACCAACCTACGAGCAGTACGTC. It translates to CASSETPTYEQYV.

This sequence joins TRBV5-1 and TRBJ2-5, with 12 bases matching TRBD2. The V gene's germline CDR1 is SGHRS and CDR2 YFSETQ. The CDR3 has 16 amino acids. V lost 2 bases to trimming and J lost 3 bases; unmatched junction nucleotides: 5. CDR3 nucleotide sequence: TGCGCCAGCAGCTTACAGCGGACTAGCGGGGAAGAGACCCAGTACTTC. It specifies CASSLQRTSGEETQYF.

The sample holds a few counts of this clonotype. The CDR3 loop is CASSPRDRGLLKHF. CDR3 sequence (DNA): TGTGCCAGCAGCCCACGGGACAGGGGGCTCCTGAAGCATTTT. The V call is TRBV7-6, the J call TRBJ1-5, with 12 bases that match TRBD1. CDR1 SGHVS and CDR2 FNYEAQ come from the germline V gene. Trimming took 5 bases from V and 14 from J; bases not matched to a gene: 10. The CDR3 covers 14 residues.

In this sample, this clonotype turned up many times. This CDR3 is CASSLASGNEQFF. For the CDR3, the DNA is TGTGCCAGCAGCCTGGCCAGCGGGAACGAGCAGTTCTTC. The chain combines TRBV4-2 with TRBJ2-1, with TRBD2 matching 7 bases. CDR3 length equals 13 residues. The J segment lost 10 bases and the V segment lost 4 bases, leaving 7 bases of the junction unmatched. Germline values: CDR1 LGHNA, CDR2 YNFKEQ.

This clonotype was recorded a few times. This chain connects TRBV10-2 to TRBJ2-7; TRBD2 aligns across 12 bases. The CDR3 is 13 amino acids. With 4 bases clipped from V and 10 bases from J, the junction kept 5 bases outside the gene matches. Per germline, CDR1 WSHSY and CDR2 SAAADI. CDR3 residues: CASSGRLAGAQYV. CDR3 bases: TGCGCCAGCAGTGGAAGACTAGCGGGGGCACAGTACGTC.

The chain is built from TRBV6-2 or TRBV6-3 and TRBJ2-1, with D perhaps given as TRBD1 or TRBD2 (5 bases each). CDR1 MNHEY and CDR2 SVGEGT come from the germline V gene. Deletions cut 2 bases from V and 4 bases from J, with 12 bases between. CDR3 length equals 15 residues. CDR3 nucleotide sequence: TGTGCCAGCAGTTACCGGGACGGAAGATACAATGAGCAGTTCTTC. Its translation: CASSYRDGRYNEQFF.

This clonotype came up a few times. The chain has TRBV3-1 and TRBJ1-2; the match to TRBD1 covers 8 bases. Trimming removed 1 base from V and 6 bases from J; junction bases left unmatched: 10. Germline V lookup: CDR1 LGHDT, CDR2 YNNKEL (reference sequence). This CDR3 has 16 residues. The CDR3 nucleotides read TGTGCCAGCAGCCAAGCCTTTCCGGGACAGGCGGATGGCTACACCTTC. Its protein is CASSQAFPGQADGYTF. Variable domain in full (rest from reference TRBV3-1 and TRBJ1-2): DTAVSQTPKYLVTQMGNDKSIKCEQNLGHDTMYWYKQDSKKFLKIMFSYNNKELIINETVPNRFSPKSPDKAHLNLHINSLELGDSAVYFCASSQAFPGQADGYTFGSGTRLTVV.

The chain employs TRBV5-1 and TRBJ2-5; no firm D call. Per germline, CDR1 SGHRS and CDR2 YFSETQ. The germline V and J ends were trimmed by 5 bases and 1 base, with 12 bases remaining between them. This CDR3 is built from 14 residues. This chain's CDR3 is CASRVSDAQETQYF. DNA for the CDR3: TGCGCCAGCAGGGTCAGCGATGCCCAAGAGACCCAGTACTTC.

The chain joins TRBV4-3 to TRBJ2-5; no firm D call. This CDR3 region has 15 residues. Germline V gives CDR1 LGHNA, CDR2 YSLEER. Trimming stripped 0 bases from V and 7 bases from J, with 15 bases between. The CDR3 loop is CASSQDSRTLGTQYF. CDR3 coding DNA: TGCGCCAGCAGCCAAGATTCCAGGACCCTGGGGACCCAGTACTTC.

Only a few counts were recorded for this clonotype. CDR3 region: CASSTTGRQFF. CDR3 coding DNA: TGTGCCAGCAGCACGACAGGGAGGCAGTTCTTC. The chain combines TRBV5-4 with TRBJ2-1; TRBD1 aligns across 7 bases. The CDR3 extends over 11 amino acids. Germline values: CDR1 SGHNT, CDR2 YYREEE (reference sequence). V lost 4 bases to trimming and J lost 12 bases; unmatched junction nucleotides: 4.

This clonotype has a handful of counts. This chain uses TRBV7-2 with TRBJ2-2; 16 bases map to TRBD2. The length of the CDR3 is 20 residues. J gave up 0 bases and V 1 base, and 5 bases lay outside the gene matches. Germline V lookup: CDR1 SGHTA, CDR2 FQGNSA. The CDR3 reads CASSLGPGLAGGPNTGELFF. CDR3 coding DNA: TGTGCCAGCAGCTTAGGGCCGGGACTAGCGGGGGGGCCGAACACCGGGGAGCTGTTTTTT.

The chain joins TRBV6-2 or TRBV6-3 to TRBJ1-5, with D uncertain. The germline V and J ends were trimmed by 6 bases and 0 bases, with 9 bases remaining between them. Germline CDR1 MNHEY, CDR2 SVGEGT. There are 14 residues in the CDR3. CDR3: CASRMGYSNQPQHF. The CDR3 DNA follows: TGTGCCAGCAGGATGGGATATAGCAATCAGCCCCAGCATTTT.

This sequence joins TRBV25-1 and TRBJ1-4; tentative D call: TRBD1 (6 bases). The CDR3 is 15 amino acids. V was trimmed by 6 bases and J by 4 bases, leaving 15 bases between them. Germline V CDR1 and CDR2: MGHDK, SYGVNS. CDR3 sequence: CASRPTGGLNEKLFF. The CDR3, as DNA: TGTGCCAGCAGGCCCACCGGGGGGCTTAATGAAAAACTGTTTTTT.

The rearrangement links TRBV20-1 to TRBJ1-4; possible D gene TRBD1, 6 bases. V gave up 3 bases and J gave up 8 bases, with 16 bases separating them. From germline, CDR1 is DFQATT and CDR2 SNEGSKA (reference sequence). The CDR3 contains 14 residues. CDR3 sequence: CSARPPRGGEKLFF. CDR3 nucleotide sequence: TGCAGTGCTAGGCCCCCTAGGGGGGGGGAAAAACTGTTTTTT.

The gene calls are TRBV5-6 and TRBJ1-2; D unresolved. V shed 0 bases and J shed 5 bases, with 23 bases lying between them. The CDR3 sequence is 18 residues long. The germline V gene has CDR1 SGHDT and CDR2 YYEEEE. CDR3 amino acids: CASSLALLEPPLMYGYTF. The CDR3 DNA sequence: TGTGCCAGCAGCTTGGCCCTTCTCGAGCCGCCCTTGATGTATGGCTACACCTTC.

This clonotype was seen a few times. The chain combines TRBV5-1 with TRBJ1-5; D gene unclear. CDR3 length: 15 amino acids. The V end lost 0 bases, the J end lost 0 bases, and 7 bases lay between the germline ends. The V gene's germline CDR1 is SGHRS and CDR2 YFSETQ. The CDR3 reads CASSLENPSNQPQHF. DNA for the CDR3: TGCGCCAGCAGCTTGGAAAATCCTAGCAATCAGCCCCAGCATTTT.

This clonotype was counted only a few times. The chain recombines TRBV4-1 with TRBJ1-1, with a possible D match to TRBD1 (5 bases). This CDR3 has 17 amino acids. Trimming pared 3 bases from V and 4 bases from J, leaving 21 bases between. CDR1 and CDR2 (germline): MGHRA, YSYEKL. The chain's CDR3 is CASSHLKAGHGATEAFF. CDR3 nucleotide sequence: TGCGCCAGCAGCCACCTTAAGGCGGGCCATGGGGCCACTGAAGCTTTCTTT.

As DNA, the CDR3 is TGTGCCAGCTCACCACCGATTTTGGAGACTGAAGCTTTCTTT. It is translated as CASSPPILETEAFF. The chain carries TRBV18 and TRBJ1-1; D not certain. The V and J ends lost 0 bases and 5 bases respectively, with 10 bases between them. The length of the CDR3 is 14 residues. CDR1 and CDR2 from the germline V gene are KGHSH and LQKENI.

This clonotype was observed a few times. The chain is built from TRBV5-1 and TRBJ1-1; D unclear. Germline V gives CDR1 SGHRS, CDR2 YFSETQ. The CDR3 extends over 14 amino acids. The germline V and J ends were trimmed by 6 bases and 1 base, with 13 bases remaining between them. The CDR3 sequence is CASTEGPSNTEAFF. In DNA form, the CDR3 reads TGCGCCAGCACGGAAGGACCCTCGAACACTGAAGCTTTCTTT.

The chain uses TRBV3-1 and TRBJ2-3; 10 nucleotides match TRBD2. Germline V CDR1 and CDR2: LGHDT, YNNKEL (reference sequence). CDR3 length equals 15 residues. V was clipped by 3 bases and J by 2 bases; unmatched bases: 2. In nucleotides, the CDR3 is TGTGCCAGCAGCCACCTAGCGGGGGCCACAGATACGCAGTATTTT. Its protein is CASSHLAGATDTQYF.

This clonotype was seen repeatedly, ten times or more. This rearrangement joins TRBV5-1 to TRBJ2-7, with unresolved D. Trimming pared 0 bases from V and 4 bases from J, leaving 8 bases between. The CDR3 is made up of 13 amino acids. Germline V CDR1 and CDR2: SGHRS, YFSETQ. The CDR3 nucleotides read TGCGCCAGCAGCTTGGATCCTGTTTACGAGCAGTACTTC. It yields the protein CASSLDPVYEQYF.

In its sample, this clonotype was seen a few times. The chain recombines TRBV20-1 with TRBJ2-5, with 9 bases matching TRBD1. Germline CDR1 reads DFQATT; CDR2 reads SNEGSKA (reference sequence). Trimming at V came to 0 bases and at J to 5 bases, leaving 4 bases not matched to a gene. The CDR3 length is 14 residues. CDR3 bases: TGCAGTGCTAGAGATGGGACAGGGCACGAGACCCAGTACTTC. Protein: CSARDGTGHETQYF.